A single sample gave rise to the 21 T cell receptor beta chains below, sequenced in a study of CD8+ T cells in alopecia areata. The sample's treatment: oral pan-JAK inhibitor, 5-10 mg twice daily. Sequencing templates came from extracted RNA that was reverse transcribed into cDNA. Profiled with immunoSEQ multiplex PCR; TCRdb holds only in-frame clones, not every one. Altogether approximately 280,000 clones are present, over 45% being singletons, with the ten largest covering approximately 2%. The source material was CD4+ T cells sorted from blood, sampled at week 24, from a patient treated with tofacitinib. These TCRs come from a human donor with alopecia areata.

This clone has a handful of counts. This rearrangement joins TRBV23-1 to TRBJ2-1; D remains ambiguous. TRBV23-1 is assigned to the ORF class and has an uncertain function. Trimming removed 10 bases at V and 12 bases at J, with 7 bases between. This CDR3 is 8 amino acids long. This chain's CDR3 is CATSTQFF. The CDR3 DNA follows: TGCGCCACCAGCACGCAGTTCTTC.

The chain recombines TRBV28 with TRBJ1-2; TRBD1 agrees at 10 bases. The CDR3 contains 17 residues. V trimming: 6 bases; J trimming: 4 bases; junction bases outside the gene matches: 14. The V gene's germline CDR1 is MDHEN and CDR2 SYDVKM. In DNA, the CDR3 is TGTGCCAGCAGGATAAGACAGGGGGCCTCGTTACTCTATGGCTACACCTTC. It codes for CASRIRQGASLLYGYTF.

The chain combines TRBV30 with TRBJ2-2, with D possibly called TRBD1 or TRBD2 (5 bases each). The germline gives CDR1 GTSNPN, CDR2 SVGIG (reference sequence). The CDR3 consists of 17 residues. The ends were cut back, 1 base at V and 5 bases at J, with 20 bases in the middle. The CDR3 region is CAWSAPPPGWGTGELFF. The CDR3 DNA reads TGTGCCTGGAGTGCCCCACCCCCAGGGTGGGGGACCGGGGAGCTGTTTTTT.

V usage is TRBV4-2 and J usage is TRBJ2-1; 9 positions agree with TRBD1. From germline, CDR1 is LGHNA and CDR2 YNFKEQ. The CDR3 covers 18 residues. Germline trimming cut 1 base from V and 4 bases from J; bases unmatched to any gene: 11. In DNA form, the CDR3 reads TGTGCCAGCAGCCAAGGGCCCCTAGACAGGGGGACGTACAATGAGCAGTTCTTC. Residues: CASSQGPLDRGTYNEQFF.

The chain recombines TRBV5-1 with TRBJ2-3, with D perhaps matching TRBD1 (6 bases). The germline V and J ends were trimmed by 4 bases and 6 bases, with 21 bases remaining between them. Germline CDR1 SGHRS, CDR2 YFSETQ. This CDR3 contains 16 residues. The CDR3 sequence is CASSQTAITGYDTQYF. CDR3 in DNA: TGCGCCAGCAGCCAGACCGCGATTACAGGGTACGATACGCAGTATTTT.

This clone appeared a single time. The chain is built from TRBV5-6 and TRBJ2-2; possibly TRBD2 for D (5 bases). The CDR3 is 15 amino acids. Germline CDR1 and CDR2: SGHDT and YYEEEE. Trimming shortened V by 0 bases and J by 0 bases, and 6 bases separated the two germline ends. Written as DNA, the CDR3 is TGTGCCAGCAGCTTGGGCGGGTCGAACACCGGGGAGCTGTTTTTT. Protein product: CASSLGGSNTGELFF.

This clone occurred once. V usage is TRBV30 and J usage is TRBJ1-6; D gene ambiguous. CDR3 length: 13 residues. Trimming left V 1 base short and J 5 bases short, with 6 bases between. Germline CDR1 GTSNPN, CDR2 SVGIG (reference sequence). The CDR3 bases are TGTGCCTGGAGTGCCTATAATAATTCACCCCTCCACTTT. This translates into CAWSAYNNSPLHF.

The J gene is TRBJ1-4, the V gene TRBV29-1; D not resolved. The V end was cut by 6 bases, the J end by 9 bases, with 29 bases between. Looked up from germline, CDR1 is SQVTM and CDR2 is ANQGSEA. CDR3 length: 17 amino acids. This chain's CDR3 is CSVAPPAPSEMVKKLFF. Here the CDR3 DNA reads TGCAGCGTGGCCCCCCCGGCTCCCTCCGAGATGGTGAAAAAACTGTTTTTT.

The V and J genes are TRBV15 and TRBJ1-1; D might be TRBD1 (5 bases). This CDR3 region has 13 residues. V was pared by 5 bases and J by 7 bases, with 14 bases between. Per the germline V gene, CDR1 is LNHNV and CDR2 is YYDKDF (reference sequence). CDR3 in amino acids: CATSGIGGYEAFF. In DNA form, the CDR3 reads TGTGCCACCAGCGGTATCGGGGGATATGAAGCTTTCTTT.

The chain is built from TRBV29-1 and TRBJ1-2, with TRBD1 matching over 10 bases. Germline V lookup: CDR1 SQVTM, CDR2 ANQGSEA. The V segment lost 4 bases and the J segment 7 bases; nucleotides outside the gene matches: 3. The CDR3 is made up of 12 amino acids. The CDR3 protein is CSVGQGAAGYTF. CDR3 coding DNA: TGCAGCGTTGGACAGGGGGCCGCTGGCTACACCTTC.

This chain uses TRBV9 with TRBJ1-1, with a weak D call TRBD1 (6 bases). V gave up 0 bases and J gave up 7 bases, with 10 bases separating them. The CDR3 totals 13 residues. Germline-derived CDR1 and CDR2 are SGDLS and YYNGEE. DNA of the CDR3: TGTGCCAGCAGCGTAGAGGGCAGGGGTGAAGCTTTCTTT. It encodes CASSVEGRGEAFF.

V gene TRBV4-3 combines with J gene TRBJ1-4; TRBD1 matches 8 bases. This CDR3 is built from 15 residues. Germline V gives CDR1 LGHNA, CDR2 YSLEER. Germline trimming cut 0 bases from V and 7 bases from J; bases unmatched to any gene: 4. In DNA, the CDR3 is TGCGCCAGCAGCCAAGAGCCCGGACAGGGTGAAAAACTGTTTTTT. It encodes CASSQEPGQGEKLFF.

This sequence joins TRBV6-5 and TRBJ2-3; D is possibly TRBD2 (6 bases). The CDR3 is 14 amino acids. Germline V lookup: CDR1 MNHEY, CDR2 SVGAGI. The V end was cut by 7 bases, the J end by 6 bases, with 17 bases between. CDR3: CASKESLAKDTQYF. The DNA of the CDR3 is TGTGCCAGCAAGGAGTCCCTAGCGAAGGATACGCAGTATTTT.

As for this clone: The same CDR3 also results from other DNA sequences found in this sample. This chain connects TRBV2 to TRBJ2-7; 9 bases agree with TRBD1. Losses at the gene ends were 7 bases for V and 0 bases for J; bases not matched to a gene: 4. The germline V gene has CDR1 SNHLY and CDR2 FYNNEI. The CDR3 sequence is 14 residues long. The CDR3 nucleotides read TGTGCCAGCACTCCGGGACAGGGCTCCTACGAGCAGTACTTC. Translation gives CASTPGQGSYEQYF.

This sequence joins TRBV6-6 and TRBJ1-1; 8 bases line up with TRBD1. CDR3 length: 15 amino acids. Germline loops: CDR1 MNHNY, CDR2 SVGAGI (reference sequence). The ends lost 0 bases at V and 10 bases at J; junction bases unmatched: 10. The CDR3 DNA reads TGTGCCAGCAGTTACTCGGGGACAGGTGTTTATGGAGCTTTCTTT. Protein sequence: CASSYSGTGVYGAFF.

The chain uses TRBV19 and TRBJ2-3, with D possibly matching TRBD1 (5 bases). Germline V gene lookup returns CDR1 LNHDA and CDR2 SQIVND (reference sequence). V was shortened by 6 bases and J by 1 base, with 8 bases between the two germline ends. This CDR3 comprises 13 residues. The CDR3: CASRDTGTDTQYF. Here the CDR3 DNA reads TGTGCCAGTAGGGACACTGGCACAGATACGCAGTATTTT.

This chain joins TRBV29-1 and TRBJ1-1; D perhaps matches TRBD1 (5 bases). There are 13 residues in the CDR3. Trimming stripped 7 bases from V and 0 bases from J, with 12 bases between. Germline assignment: CDR1 SQVTM and CDR2 ANQGSEA. The chain's CDR3 is CSAEGRVNTEAFF. CDR3 nucleotides: TGCAGCGCCGAGGGCAGGGTGAACACTGAAGCTTTCTTT.

This clone was recorded a few times. The gene calls are TRBV19 and TRBJ2-7, with 8 bases lining up with TRBD1. The CDR3 consists of 14 residues. Germline V gives CDR1 LNHDA, CDR2 SQIVND (reference sequence). J gave up 7 bases and V 0 bases, and 5 bases lay outside the gene matches. CDR3 in DNA: TGTGCCAGTAGTATAGAACCGGGACAGGCGGAGCAGTACTTC. Translated: CASSIEPGQAEQYF.

The genes are TRBV30 and TRBJ1-1, with unresolved D. Per the germline V gene, CDR1 is GTSNPN and CDR2 is SVGIG (reference sequence). The CDR3 consists of 13 residues. V lost 2 bases, J lost 0 bases, and 7 bases lay in between. CDR3 sequence reads: CAWSRRMNTEAFF. In DNA, the CDR3 is TGTGCCTGGAGTCGCCGTATGAACACTGAAGCTTTCTTT.

V and J are TRBV7-3 and TRBJ2-1, with 7 bases that match TRBD2. The CDR3 totals 14 residues. J gave up 8 bases and V 0 bases, and 4 bases lay outside the gene matches. Germline CDR1 and CDR2: SGHTA and FQGTGA. This chain's CDR3 is CASSLTGGVDEQFF. CDR3 bases: TGTGCCAGCAGCTTAACGGGAGGGGTCGATGAGCAGTTCTTC. Supplemented by reference TRBV7-3 and TRBJ2-1, the full variable domain reads GAGVSQTPSNKVTEKGKYVELRCDPISGHTALYWYRQSLGQGPEFLIYFQGTGAADDSGLPNDRFFAVRPEGSVSTLKIQRTERGDSAVYLCASSLTGGVDEQFFGPGTRLTVL.

The chain is built from TRBV6-6 and TRBJ2-5; unclear D gene. The CDR3 loop spans 14 amino acids. Germline V gene sequence: CDR1 MNHNY, CDR2 SVGAGI (reference sequence). V dropped 8 bases and J dropped 4 bases, with 17 bases sitting between them. This CDR3 is CASALTGAPETQYF. The CDR3 DNA follows: TGTGCCAGCGCTCTGACCGGAGCCCCAGAGACCCAGTACTTC.